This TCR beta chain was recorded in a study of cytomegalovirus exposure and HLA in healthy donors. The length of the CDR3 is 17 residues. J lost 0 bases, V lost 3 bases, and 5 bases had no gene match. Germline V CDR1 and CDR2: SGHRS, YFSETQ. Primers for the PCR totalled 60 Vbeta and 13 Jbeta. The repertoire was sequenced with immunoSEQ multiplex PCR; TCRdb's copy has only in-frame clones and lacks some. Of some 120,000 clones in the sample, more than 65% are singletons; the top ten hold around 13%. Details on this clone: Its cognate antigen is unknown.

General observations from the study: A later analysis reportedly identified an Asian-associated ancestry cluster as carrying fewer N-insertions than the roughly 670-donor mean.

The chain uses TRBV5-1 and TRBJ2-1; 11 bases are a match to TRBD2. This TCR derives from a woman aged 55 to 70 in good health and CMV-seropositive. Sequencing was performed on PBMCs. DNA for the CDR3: TGCGCCAGCAGCTGGGGGACTAGCGGATCCTCCTACAATGAGCAGTTCTTC. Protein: CASSWGTSGSSYNEQFF.